This entry lists 28 T cell receptor beta chains sequenced from one sample in a study of cytotoxic CD8 clonotypes in ibrutinib-treated CLL. The data were produced by immunoSEQ multiplex PCR, yet TCRdb's version contains in-frame clones alone and is incomplete. The sample holds some 150,000 clones, about 84% seen once. The sample in question was PBMCs, obtained after 36 months of ibrutinib treatment. These TCRs come from a human donor with chronic lymphocytic leukemia.

The V and J genes are TRBV21-1 and TRBJ2-1; TRBD2 is taken as the D call from the table, unchecked against the DNA. TRBV21-1 has pseudogene status. The CDR3 sequence is 14 residues long. The DNA of the CDR3 is TGTGCCAGCAGCGCTTGGACTAGCCAGAATGAGCAGTTCTTC. As protein: CASSAWTSQNEQFF.

CDR3 bases: TGTGCCAGTAGTAACTATGCAACTAATGAAAAACTGTTTTTT. It specifies CASSNYATNEKLFF. The V gene is TRBV19, the J gene TRBJ1-4; D uncertain. Germline CDR1 and CDR2: LNHDA and SQIVND (reference sequence). The CDR3 covers 14 residues. V gave up 4 bases and J gave up 0 bases, with 6 bases separating them.

V and J are TRBV25-1 and TRBJ2-5; 8 nucleotides line up with TRBD2. Germline CDR1 is MGHDK and CDR2 is SYGVNS. This CDR3 has 15 amino acids. The ends lost 7 bases at V and 4 bases at J; junction bases unmatched: 11. The CDR3 is CASNAGTRAGETQYF. CDR3 sequence (DNA): TGTGCCAGCAATGCCGGGACTAGGGCGGGAGAGACCCAGTACTTC.

This clone was counted a single time. The chain is built from TRBV29-1 and TRBJ2-1; TRBD2 agrees at 10 bases. Germline V lookup: CDR1 SQVTM, CDR2 ANQGSEA. V shed 2 bases, J shed 7 bases, and the junction held 8 bases outside the gene matches. This CDR3 is 15 amino acids long. The CDR3 reads CSVERGAGGLNEQFF. CDR3 nucleotide sequence: TGCAGCGTTGAAAGGGGAGCGGGAGGGTTAAATGAGCAGTTCTTC.

The chain recombines TRBV2 with TRBJ1-3; no firm D call. This CDR3 region has 13 residues. Germline CDR1 and CDR2: SNHLY and FYNNEI. The V end was cut by 4 bases, the J end by 4 bases, with 8 bases between. The CDR3 reads CASSVDEGNTIYF. The CDR3 coding sequence is TGTGCCAGCAGTGTAGACGAGGGAAACACCATATATTTT. The complete variable domain, with remaining parts taken from reference TRBV2 and TRBJ1-3, reads EPEVTQTPSHQVTQMGQEVILRCVPISNHLYFYWYRQILGQKVEFLVSFYNNEISEKSEIFDDQFSVERPDGSNFTLKIRSTKLEDSAMYFCASSVDEGNTIYFGEGSWLTVV.

The genes are TRBV7-2 and TRBJ2-1; D perhaps matches TRBD2 (5 bases). In germline, CDR1 is SGHTA, CDR2 FQGNSA. Trimming took 2 bases from V and 10 from J, leaving 18 bases between them. The CDR3 consists of 15 residues. The CDR3 region is CASSLFLGREHEQFF. The CDR3 bases are TGTGCCAGCAGCTTATTTCTTGGACGGGAACACGAGCAGTTCTTC.

The chain links TRBV30 to TRBJ2-1, with 7 positions matching TRBD2. This CDR3 is 12 amino acids long. Germline assignment: CDR1 GTSNPN and CDR2 SVGIG (reference sequence). V lost 3 bases, J lost 7 bases, and 3 bases stayed unmatched. CDR3 residues: CAWSGSGNEQFF. The CDR3, as DNA: TGTGCCTGGAGCGGTAGCGGGAATGAGCAGTTCTTC.

The chain combines TRBV7-2 with TRBJ1-1; D may be TRBD1 (6 bases). V dropped 0 bases and J dropped 6 bases, with 14 bases sitting between them. The V gene's germline CDR1 is SGHTA and CDR2 FQGNSA. The CDR3 is 15 amino acids. The CDR3 protein is CASSLAVAGVAEAFF. As DNA, the CDR3 is TGTGCCAGCAGCTTAGCGGTGGCAGGGGTCGCTGAAGCTTTCTTT.

The genes are TRBV14 and TRBJ2-1, with TRBD1 as a possible D gene (5 bases). The germline V gene has CDR1 SGHDN and CDR2 FVKESK. The V and J ends lost 0 bases and 15 bases respectively, with 15 bases between them. The CDR3 contains 13 residues. CDR3 sequence: CASSQDWQGRSFF. DNA for the CDR3: TGTGCCAGCAGCCAAGATTGGCAGGGAAGGTCGTTCTTC.

The chain recombines TRBV13 with TRBJ2-1, with 11 nucleotides matching TRBD2. The CDR3 has 15 amino acids. CDR1 and CDR2 (germline): PRHDT, FYEKMQ (reference sequence). V dropped 4 bases and J dropped 6; count of bases not matched to a gene: 5. The CDR3 bases are TGTGCCAGCAGCTCAGGACTAGCGGGCGGCAATGAGCAGTTCTTC. Protein sequence: CASSSGLAGGNEQFF.

The chain couples TRBV4-1 to TRBJ1-5; D unresolved. CDR1 and CDR2 from the germline V gene are MGHRA and YSYEKL. The CDR3 is made up of 17 amino acids. The germline V and J ends were trimmed by 0 bases and 2 bases, with 14 bases remaining between them. The CDR3 region has the DNA TGCGCCAGCAGCCAAGAAGCCCGGCCTTGGGGCAATCAGCCCCAGCATTTT. This codes for CASSQEARPWGNQPQHF.

This clone has more than one count but fewer than ten. This sequence joins TRBV28 and TRBJ1-4, with TRBD1 matching 9 bases. CDR3 size: 13 residues. After removal of 5 bases from V and 14 bases from J, the junction contained 9 bases not matched to a gene. Germline CDR1 and CDR2: MDHEN and SYDVKM. CDR3 DNA sequence: TGTGCCAGCAGTCTCAAACAGGGGGCGAAGCTGTTTTTT. Its translation: CASSLKQGAKLFF.

This rearrangement joins TRBV28 to TRBJ2-1; D might be TRBD2 (5 bases). Germline CDR1 reads MDHEN; CDR2 reads SYDVKM. The CDR3 is made up of 14 amino acids. The V end lost 2 bases, the J end lost 9 bases, and 14 bases lay between the germline ends. This CDR3 reads CASSLPTLALEQFF. The CDR3 region has the DNA TGTGCCAGCAGTTTACCCACTCTAGCCCTTGAGCAGTTCTTC.

V is TRBV28 and J is TRBJ1-1; D might be TRBD1 (5 bases). V lost 6 bases to trimming and J lost 3 bases, with 11 bases between them. The V gene's germline CDR1 is MDHEN and CDR2 SYDVKM. The CDR3 sequence is 13 residues long. CDR3 sequence: CASRPNRYTEAFF. In DNA, the CDR3 is TGTGCCAGCAGACCAAACAGGTACACTGAAGCTTTCTTT.

This clone was detected once. This chain connects TRBV5-1 to TRBJ2-7; TRBD1 matches at 7 bases. Per germline, CDR1 SGHRS and CDR2 YFSETQ. The V and J ends lost 0 bases and 6 bases, in that order; junction bases with no gene match: 9. This CDR3 is 15 amino acids long. The CDR3 spells CASSLGHTGVSEQYF. Written as DNA, the CDR3 is TGCGCCAGCAGCTTGGGTCACACAGGGGTTTCCGAGCAGTACTTC.

The V gene is TRBV21-1, the J gene TRBJ1-1; TRBD1 is the table's D call, not checked against the DNA. TRBV21-1 is flagged as a pseudogene. There are 14 residues in the CDR3. The CDR3 protein is CASNRTGGNTEAFF. In DNA form, the CDR3 reads TGTGCCAGCAATAGGACAGGGGGTAACACTGAAGCTTTCTTT.

The chain carries TRBV30 and TRBJ2-2; a possible D gene is TRBD1 (6 bases). This CDR3 is 14 amino acids long. The germline CDR1 and CDR2 sequences are GTSNPN and SVGIG (reference sequence). The V gene lost 1 base and the J gene lost 7 bases, with 13 bases spanning the gap. The CDR3 loop reads CAWSGRGGHGELFF. CDR3 coding DNA: TGTGCCTGGAGTGGGAGAGGGGGTCACGGGGAGCTGTTTTTT.

The chain carries TRBV28 and TRBJ2-1; D gene ambiguous. The germline V gene encodes CDR1 MDHEN and CDR2 SYDVKM. This CDR3 region has 13 residues. V lost 8 bases, J lost 9 bases, and 17 bases lay in between. The CDR3 is CASGTPGRSEQFF. CDR3 in DNA: TGTGCCAGCGGTACCCCGGGTAGGAGTGAGCAGTTCTTC.

J is TRBJ2-3 and V is TRBV29-1; weak D call: TRBD2 (5 bases). V lost 7 bases and J lost 11, with 13 bases in between. This CDR3 region has 10 residues. The germline CDR1 and CDR2 sequences are SQVTM and ANQGSEA. The CDR3 bases are TGCAGCGCAACTAGGAGAGTGCAGTATTTT. Translating gives CSATRRVQYF.

The chain employs TRBV18 and TRBJ2-2, with D hard to call. The V gene's germline CDR1 is KGHSH and CDR2 LQKENI. V was trimmed by 2 bases and J by 0 bases, leaving 10 bases between them. The CDR3 runs to 16 residues. The CDR3 is CASSPWVVSNTGELFF. The CDR3 DNA sequence: TGTGCCAGCTCACCATGGGTTGTCTCGAACACCGGGGAGCTGTTTTTT.

V is TRBV2 and J is TRBJ1-5, with 7 bases matching TRBD1. Trimming at V came to 7 bases and at J to 2 bases, leaving 2 bases not matched to a gene. This CDR3 has 13 amino acids. Germline-derived CDR1 and CDR2 are SNHLY and FYNNEI. CDR3 coding DNA: TGTGCCAGCAACACAGGGGGCAATCAGCCCCAGCATTTT. This translates into CASNTGGNQPQHF.

The count of this clone is one. The genes are TRBV2 and TRBJ1-6; 8 nucleotides line up with TRBD1. The V gene end was trimmed by 4 bases and the J gene end by 10 bases; junction bases not matched to a gene: 12. This CDR3 contains 16 residues. The germline V gene has CDR1 SNHLY and CDR2 FYNNEI. CDR3 sequence: CASSGPGGLIESPLHF. DNA for the CDR3: TGTGCCAGCAGTGGCCCAGGGGGCTTAATTGAATCACCCCTCCACTTT.

The chain couples TRBV5-1 to TRBJ2-3, with D maybe TRBD2 (6 bases). The CDR3 has 15 amino acids. With 1 base removed from V and 1 base from J, the gap between germline ends came to 10 bases. Germline V gene lookup returns CDR1 SGHRS and CDR2 YFSETQ. The chain's CDR3 is CASSLFASGTDTQYF. The CDR3 region has the DNA TGCGCCAGCAGCTTGTTTGCTAGCGGCACAGATACGCAGTATTTT.

This clone has only a few counts. This sequence joins TRBV30 and TRBJ2-7; no clear D. V dropped 2 bases and J dropped 4 bases, with 9 bases sitting between them. Germline CDR1 reads GTSNPN; CDR2 reads SVGIG (reference sequence). This CDR3 comprises 12 residues. The CDR3 loop reads CAWSFVVYEQYF. The CDR3 bases are TGTGCCTGGAGTTTCGTGGTTTACGAGCAGTACTTC.

The chain has TRBV18 and TRBJ1-6; TRBD1 aligns across 10 bases. V trimming: 2 bases; J trimming: 9 bases; junction bases outside the gene matches: 4. Germline V gene sequence: CDR1 KGHSH, CDR2 LQKENI. The CDR3 totals 15 residues. CDR3 DNA sequence: TGTGCCAGCTCACCAACGGGACAGGGGAGTTCACCCCTCCACTTT. Protein sequence: CASSPTGQGSSPLHF.

This chain links TRBV10-3 with TRBJ2-1, with no clear D. Between the trimmed V and J ends, which lost 4 bases and 6 bases, there was a span of 16 bases. This CDR3 spans 15 amino acids. Per the germline V gene, CDR1 is ENHRY and CDR2 is SYGVKD. CDR3 coding DNA: TGTGCCATCAGTGTGGCCTCTCGCCACTTCAATGAGCAGTTCTTC. Amino acid sequence: CAISVASRHFNEQFF.

This clone was picked up one time. The CDR3: CAWSVVETQYF. CDR3 bases: TGTGCCTGGAGTGTAGTAGAGACCCAGTACTTC. The V and J genes are TRBV30 and TRBJ2-5; D gene uncertain. CDR1 GTSNPN and CDR2 SVGIG come from the germline V gene (reference sequence). V was trimmed by 0 bases and J by 4 bases, leaving 3 bases between them. The CDR3 has 11 amino acids.

The V gene is TRBV10-3, the J gene TRBJ2-7; D is ambiguous. V was clipped by 3 bases and J by 0 bases, with 12 bases between them. The CDR3 loop spans 15 amino acids. Germline CDR1 is ENHRY and CDR2 is SYGVKD. This CDR3 is CAISDYGQSSYEQYF. CDR3 in DNA: TGTGCCATCAGTGACTACGGGCAGAGCTCCTACGAGCAGTACTTC.